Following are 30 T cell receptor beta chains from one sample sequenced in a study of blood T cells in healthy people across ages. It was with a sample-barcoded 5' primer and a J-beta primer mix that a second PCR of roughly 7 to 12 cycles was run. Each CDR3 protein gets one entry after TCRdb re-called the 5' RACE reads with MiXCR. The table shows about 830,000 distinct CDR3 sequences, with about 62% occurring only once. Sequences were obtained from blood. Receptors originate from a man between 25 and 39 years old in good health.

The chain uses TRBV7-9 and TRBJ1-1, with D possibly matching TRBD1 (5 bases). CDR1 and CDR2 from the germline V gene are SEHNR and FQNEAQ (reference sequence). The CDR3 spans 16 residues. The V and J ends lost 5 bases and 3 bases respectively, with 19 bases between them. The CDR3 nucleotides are TGTGCCAGCAGCCCTCACTCCGGGACTCCAGACACTGAAGCTTTCTTT. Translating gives CASSPHSGTPDTEAFF.

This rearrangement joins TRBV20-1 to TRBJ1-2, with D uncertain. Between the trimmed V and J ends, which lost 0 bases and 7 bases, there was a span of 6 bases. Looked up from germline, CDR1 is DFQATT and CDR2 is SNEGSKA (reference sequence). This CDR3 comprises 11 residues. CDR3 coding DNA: TGCAGTGCTAGAGAGGGAATTGGCTACACCTTC. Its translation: CSAREGIGYTF.

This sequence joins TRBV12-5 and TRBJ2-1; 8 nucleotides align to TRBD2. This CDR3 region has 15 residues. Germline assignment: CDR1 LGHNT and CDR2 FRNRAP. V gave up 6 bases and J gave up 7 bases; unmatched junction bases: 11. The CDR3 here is CASGVPGGPGNEQFF. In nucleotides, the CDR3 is TGTGCTAGTGGCGTCCCGGGGGGGCCCGGGAATGAGCAGTTCTTC.

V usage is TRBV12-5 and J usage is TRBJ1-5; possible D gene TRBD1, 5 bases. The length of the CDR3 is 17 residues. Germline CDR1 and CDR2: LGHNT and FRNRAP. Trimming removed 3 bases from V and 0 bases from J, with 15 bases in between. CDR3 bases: TGTGCTAGTGGTTTACAGGACGCCGTTTATAGCAATCAGCCCCAGCATTTT. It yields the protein CASGLQDAVYSNQPQHF.

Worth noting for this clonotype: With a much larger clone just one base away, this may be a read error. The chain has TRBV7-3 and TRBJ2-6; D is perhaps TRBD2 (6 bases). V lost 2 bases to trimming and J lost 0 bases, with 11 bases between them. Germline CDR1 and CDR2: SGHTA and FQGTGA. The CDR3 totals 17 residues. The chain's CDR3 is CASSLLAPGSGANVLTF. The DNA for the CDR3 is TGTGCCAGCAGCTTACTAGCGCCGGGCTCTGGGGCCAACGTCCTGACTTTC.

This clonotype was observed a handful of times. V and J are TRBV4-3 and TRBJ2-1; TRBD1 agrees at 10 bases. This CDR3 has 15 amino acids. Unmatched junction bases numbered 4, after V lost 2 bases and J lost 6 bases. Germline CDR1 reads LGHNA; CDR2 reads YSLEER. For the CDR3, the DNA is TGCGCCAGCAGCCAATTACGGACAGGGGGCAATGAGCAGTTCTTC. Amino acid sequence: CASSQLRTGGNEQFF.

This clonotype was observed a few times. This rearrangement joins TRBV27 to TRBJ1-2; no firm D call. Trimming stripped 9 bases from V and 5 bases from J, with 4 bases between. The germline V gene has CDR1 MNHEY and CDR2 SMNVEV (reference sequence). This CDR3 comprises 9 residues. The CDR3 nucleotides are TGTGCCAGTCGATATGGCTACACCTTC. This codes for CASRYGYTF.

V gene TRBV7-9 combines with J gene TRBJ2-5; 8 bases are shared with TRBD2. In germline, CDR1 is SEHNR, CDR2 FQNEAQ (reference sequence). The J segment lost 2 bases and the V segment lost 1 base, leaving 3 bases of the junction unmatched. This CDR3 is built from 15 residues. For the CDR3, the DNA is TGTGCCAGCAGCTTAGTACGGGGGGGTCAAGAGACCCAGTACTTC. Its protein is CASSLVRGGQETQYF. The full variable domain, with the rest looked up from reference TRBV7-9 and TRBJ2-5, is DTGVSQNPRHKITKRGQNVTFRCDPISEHNRLYWYRQTLGQGPEFLTYFQNEAQLEKSRLLSDRFSAERPKGSFSTLEIQRTEQGDSAMYLCASSLVRGGQETQYFGPGTRLLVL.

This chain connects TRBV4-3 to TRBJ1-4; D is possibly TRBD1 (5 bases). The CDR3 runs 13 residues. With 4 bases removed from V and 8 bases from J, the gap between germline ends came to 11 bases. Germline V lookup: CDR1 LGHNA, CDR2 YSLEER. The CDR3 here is CASSRGADEKLFF. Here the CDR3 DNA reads TGCGCCAGCAGCCGCGGGGCTGACGAAAAACTGTTTTTT.

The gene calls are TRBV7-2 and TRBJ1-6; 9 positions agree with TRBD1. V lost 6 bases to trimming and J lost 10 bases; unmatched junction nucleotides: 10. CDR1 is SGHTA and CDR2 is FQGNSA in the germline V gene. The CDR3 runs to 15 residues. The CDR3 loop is CASSPQGTGSSPLHF. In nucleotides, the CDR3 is TGTGCCAGCAGTCCCCAGGGGACAGGGTCGTCACCCCTCCACTTT.

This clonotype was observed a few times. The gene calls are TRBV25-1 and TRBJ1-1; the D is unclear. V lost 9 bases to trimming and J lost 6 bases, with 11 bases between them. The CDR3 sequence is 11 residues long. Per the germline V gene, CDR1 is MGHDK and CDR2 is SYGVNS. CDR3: CASGDSPEAFF. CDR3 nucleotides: TGTGCCAGTGGGGATTCCCCTGAAGCTTTCTTT.

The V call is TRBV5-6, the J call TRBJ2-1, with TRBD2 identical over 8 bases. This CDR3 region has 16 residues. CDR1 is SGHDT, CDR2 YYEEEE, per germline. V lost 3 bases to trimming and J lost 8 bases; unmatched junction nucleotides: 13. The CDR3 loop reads CASSWTGRGVDDEQFF. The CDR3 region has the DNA TGTGCCAGCAGCTGGACGGGGCGGGGGGTGGACGATGAGCAGTTCTTC.

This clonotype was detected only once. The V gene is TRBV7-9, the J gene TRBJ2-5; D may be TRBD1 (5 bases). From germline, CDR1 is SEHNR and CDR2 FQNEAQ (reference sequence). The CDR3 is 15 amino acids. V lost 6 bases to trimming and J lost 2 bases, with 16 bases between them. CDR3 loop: CASRENGHPQETQYF. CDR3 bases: TGTGCCAGCAGAGAGAACGGACACCCTCAAGAGACCCAGTACTTC. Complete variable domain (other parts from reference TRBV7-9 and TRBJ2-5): DTGVSQNPRHKITKRGQNVTFRCDPISEHNRLYWYRQTLGQGPEFLTYFQNEAQLEKSRLLSDRFSAERPKGSFSTLEIQRTEQGDSAMYLCASRENGHPQETQYFGPGTRLLVL.

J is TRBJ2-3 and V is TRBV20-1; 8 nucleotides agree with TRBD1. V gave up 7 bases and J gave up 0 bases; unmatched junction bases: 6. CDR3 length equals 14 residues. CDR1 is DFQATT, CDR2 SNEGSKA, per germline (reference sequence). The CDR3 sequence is CSVNRDRSTDTQYF. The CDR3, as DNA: TGCAGTGTCAACCGGGACAGGAGCACAGATACGCAGTATTTT.

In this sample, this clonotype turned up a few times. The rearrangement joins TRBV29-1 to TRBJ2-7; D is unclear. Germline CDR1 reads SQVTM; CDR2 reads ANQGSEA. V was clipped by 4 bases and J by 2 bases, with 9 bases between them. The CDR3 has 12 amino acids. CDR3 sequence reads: CSVVFGPYEQYF. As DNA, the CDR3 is TGCAGCGTTGTCTTTGGACCCTACGAGCAGTACTTC.

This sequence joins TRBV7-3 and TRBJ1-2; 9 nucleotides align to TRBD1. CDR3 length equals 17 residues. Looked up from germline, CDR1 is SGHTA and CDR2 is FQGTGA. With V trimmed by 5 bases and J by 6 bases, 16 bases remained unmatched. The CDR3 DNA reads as TGTGCCAGCAGCCCCCATCCGAGCGGGACAGGGTTAGATGGCTACACCTTC. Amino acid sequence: CASSPHPSGTGLDGYTF.

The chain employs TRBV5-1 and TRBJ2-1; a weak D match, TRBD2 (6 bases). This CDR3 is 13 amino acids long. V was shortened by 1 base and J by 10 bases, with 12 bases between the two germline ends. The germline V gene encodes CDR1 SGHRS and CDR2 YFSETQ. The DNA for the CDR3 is TGCGCCAGCAGCTTGTTCCAACGGGGGGAGCAGTTCTTC. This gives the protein CASSLFQRGEQFF.

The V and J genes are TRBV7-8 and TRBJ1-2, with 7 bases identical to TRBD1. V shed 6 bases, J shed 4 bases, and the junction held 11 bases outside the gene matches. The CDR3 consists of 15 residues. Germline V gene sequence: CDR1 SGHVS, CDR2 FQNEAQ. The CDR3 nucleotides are TGTGCCAGCAGTCCCTCCGGGACAGCGAGCTATGGCTACACCTTC. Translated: CASSPSGTASYGYTF.

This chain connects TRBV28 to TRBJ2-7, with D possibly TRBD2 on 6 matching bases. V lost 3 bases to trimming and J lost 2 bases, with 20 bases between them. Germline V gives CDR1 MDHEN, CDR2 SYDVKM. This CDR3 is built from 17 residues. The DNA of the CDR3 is TGTGCCAGCAGTTTTCGAGGGGTGGGGACTGAACCCTACGAGCAGTACTTC. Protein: CASSFRGVGTEPYEQYF.

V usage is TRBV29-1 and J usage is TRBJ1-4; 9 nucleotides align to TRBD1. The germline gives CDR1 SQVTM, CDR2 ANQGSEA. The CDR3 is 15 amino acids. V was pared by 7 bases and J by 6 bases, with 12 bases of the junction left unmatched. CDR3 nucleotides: TGCAGCGGGCGGGCAACGGACAGGGGAGATGAAAAACTGTTTTTT. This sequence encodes CSGRATDRGDEKLFF.

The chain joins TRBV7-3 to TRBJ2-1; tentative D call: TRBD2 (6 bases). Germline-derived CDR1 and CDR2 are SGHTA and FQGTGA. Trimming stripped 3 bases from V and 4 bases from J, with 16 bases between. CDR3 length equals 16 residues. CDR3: CASSLPPGLGYNEQFF. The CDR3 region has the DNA TGTGCCAGCAGCTTGCCCCCGGGACTGGGGTACAATGAGCAGTTCTTC.

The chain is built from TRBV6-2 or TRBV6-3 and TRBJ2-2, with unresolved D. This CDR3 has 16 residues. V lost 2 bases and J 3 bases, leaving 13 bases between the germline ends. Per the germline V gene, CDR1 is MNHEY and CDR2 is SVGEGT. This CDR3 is CASSYDSPVYTGELFF. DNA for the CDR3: TGTGCCAGCAGTTACGATTCCCCGGTCTACACCGGGGAGCTGTTTTTT.

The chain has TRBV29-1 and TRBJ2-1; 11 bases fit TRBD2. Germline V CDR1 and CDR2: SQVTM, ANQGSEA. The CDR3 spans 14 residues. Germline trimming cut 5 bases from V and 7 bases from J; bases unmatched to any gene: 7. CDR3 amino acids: CSVSSGRAENEQFF. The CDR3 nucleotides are TGCAGCGTTAGTAGCGGGAGGGCCGAGAATGAGCAGTTCTTC.

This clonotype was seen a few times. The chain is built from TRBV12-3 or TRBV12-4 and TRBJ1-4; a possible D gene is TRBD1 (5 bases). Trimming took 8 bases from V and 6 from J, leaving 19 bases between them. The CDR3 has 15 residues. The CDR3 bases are TGTGCCAGCGGATGGGGGACGGGGACGCATGAAAAACTGTTTTTT. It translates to CASGWGTGTHEKLFF.

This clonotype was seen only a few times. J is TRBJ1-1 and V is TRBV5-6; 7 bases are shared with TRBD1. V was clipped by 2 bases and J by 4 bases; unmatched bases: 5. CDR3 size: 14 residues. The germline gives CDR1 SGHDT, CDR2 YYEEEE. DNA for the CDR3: TGTGCCAGCAGCTTTGTGGACAGGAGCACTGAAGCTTTCTTT. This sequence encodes CASSFVDRSTEAFF.

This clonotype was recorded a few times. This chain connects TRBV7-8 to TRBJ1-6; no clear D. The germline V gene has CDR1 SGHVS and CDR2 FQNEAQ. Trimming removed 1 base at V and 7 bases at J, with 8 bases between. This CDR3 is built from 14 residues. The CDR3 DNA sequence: TGTGCCAGCAGCTTAGTAGAGGGAAATTCACCCCTCCACTTT. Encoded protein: CASSLVEGNSPLHF.

The CDR3 bases are TGTGCCAGCAGCCGAGCCGGACTAGCCCCGAATGAGCAGTACTTC. It encodes CASSRAGLAPNEQYF. The chain is built from TRBV11-1 and TRBJ2-5; 8 positions match TRBD2. V shed 5 bases, J shed 11 bases, and the junction held 16 bases outside the gene matches. The CDR3 contains 15 residues. Germline CDR1 SGHAT, CDR2 FQDESV (reference sequence).

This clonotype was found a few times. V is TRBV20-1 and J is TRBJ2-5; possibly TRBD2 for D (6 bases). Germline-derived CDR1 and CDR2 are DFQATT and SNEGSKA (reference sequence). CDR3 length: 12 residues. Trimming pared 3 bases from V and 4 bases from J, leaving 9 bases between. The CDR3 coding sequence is TGCAGTGCTAGTGGGGGGTTAGAGACCCAGTACTTC. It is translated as CSASGGLETQYF.

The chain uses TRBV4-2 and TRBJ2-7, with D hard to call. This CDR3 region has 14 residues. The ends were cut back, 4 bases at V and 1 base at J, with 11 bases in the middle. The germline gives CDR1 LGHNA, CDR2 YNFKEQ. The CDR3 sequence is CASSPLTGSYEQYF. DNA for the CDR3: TGTGCCAGCAGCCCATTGACGGGTTCCTACGAGCAGTACTTC.

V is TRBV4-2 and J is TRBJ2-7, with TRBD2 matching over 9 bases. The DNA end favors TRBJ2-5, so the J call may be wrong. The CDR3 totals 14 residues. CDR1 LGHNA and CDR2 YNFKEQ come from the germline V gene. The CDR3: CASSHPSGVETQYF. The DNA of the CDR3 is TGTGCCAGCAGCCACCCTAGCGGGGTTGAGACCCAGTACTTC.